Shown below are 6 T cell receptor beta chains from a single sample sequenced in a study of cytomegalovirus exposure and HLA in healthy donors. The method was immunoSEQ multiplex PCR; TCRdb's version includes in-frame clones alone and lacks a portion of them. The sample yields 330,000 or so clones, 70% to 90% seen once. Source material: PBMCs. All receptors derive from a woman between 18 and 30 years old in good health and CMV-seronegative.

V and J are TRBV29-1 and TRBJ2-7; 10 bases align to TRBD2. The germline CDR1 and CDR2 sequences are SQVTM and ANQGSEA. The CDR3 has 16 amino acids. Unmatched junction bases numbered 11, after V lost 4 bases and J lost 2 bases. The DNA for the CDR3 is TGCAGCGTTGGGGGGGGGCTAGCGGGAGCCACCTACGAGCAGTACTTC. Translating gives CSVGGGLAGATYEQYF.

The rearrangement joins TRBV7-2 to TRBJ1-2, with D unresolved. The length of the CDR3 is 14 residues. Germline values: CDR1 SGHTA, CDR2 FQGNSA. Deletions cut 5 bases from V and 3 bases from J, with 13 bases between. Written as DNA, the CDR3 is TGTGCCAGCAGCCGGCGCTGGGCCGACTATGGCTACACCTTC. Protein product: CASSRRWADYGYTF.

This chain links TRBV20-1 with TRBJ2-3; D is unresolved. The V gene's germline CDR1 is DFQATT and CDR2 SNEGSKA (reference sequence). The CDR3 extends over 11 amino acids. CDR3 nucleotide sequence: TGCAGGTCCTCTAGCACAGATACGCAGTATTTT. This sequence encodes CRSSSTDTQYF.

The chain combines TRBV6-5 with TRBJ2-7, with D possibly matching TRBD2 (5 bases). CDR1 and CDR2 from the germline V gene are MNHEY and SVGAGI. With 6 bases removed from V and 3 bases from J, the gap between germline ends came to 15 bases. CDR3 length equals 14 residues. CDR3: CASSPWERNYEQYF. Written as DNA, the CDR3 is TGTGCCAGCAGCCCATGGGAGCGCAACTACGAGCAGTACTTC.

The CDR3 sequence is CASSQDGRGSNEKLFF. The CDR3, as DNA: TGCGCCAGCAGCCAAGATGGAAGGGGATCTAATGAAAAACTGTTTTTT. The V and J genes are TRBV4-1 and TRBJ1-4, with D tentatively TRBD1 (5 bases). Trimming pared 0 bases from V and 3 bases from J, leaving 11 bases between. This CDR3 contains 16 residues. In germline, CDR1 is MGHRA, CDR2 YSYEKL.

J is TRBJ2-7 and V is TRBV6-6; D gene uncertain. Looked up from germline, CDR1 is MNHNY and CDR2 is SVGAGI (reference sequence). The germline V and J ends were trimmed by 5 bases and 7 bases, with 12 bases remaining between them. This CDR3 is built from 12 residues. This chain's CDR3 is CASSPNPREQYF. The CDR3 DNA reads TGTGCCAGCAGTCCCAACCCGCGGGAGCAGTACTTC.